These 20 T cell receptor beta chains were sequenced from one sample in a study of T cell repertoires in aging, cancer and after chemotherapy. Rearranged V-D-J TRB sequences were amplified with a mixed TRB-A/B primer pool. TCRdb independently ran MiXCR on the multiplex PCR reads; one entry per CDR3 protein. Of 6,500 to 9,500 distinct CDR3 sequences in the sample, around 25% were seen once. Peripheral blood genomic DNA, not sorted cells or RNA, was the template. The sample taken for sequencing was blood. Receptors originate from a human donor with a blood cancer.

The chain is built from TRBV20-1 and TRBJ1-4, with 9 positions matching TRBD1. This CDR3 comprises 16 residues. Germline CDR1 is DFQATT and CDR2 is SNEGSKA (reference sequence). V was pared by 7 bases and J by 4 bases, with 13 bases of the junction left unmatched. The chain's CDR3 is CSGGQGFPGGNEKLFF. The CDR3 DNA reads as TGCAGTGGGGGACAGGGTTTTCCTGGGGGTAATGAAAAACTGTTTTTT.

DNA for the CDR3: TGCAGTGCTAGGGACAGGACCGGAGGGAGGTACTTC. It yields the protein CSARDRTGGRYF. This rearrangement joins TRBV20-1 to TRBJ2-7, with D possibly being TRBD1 (7 bases). Germline V gene sequence: CDR1 DFQATT, CDR2 SNEGSKA (reference sequence). Trimming pared 3 bases from V and 12 bases from J, leaving 18 bases between. The CDR3 is made up of 12 amino acids.

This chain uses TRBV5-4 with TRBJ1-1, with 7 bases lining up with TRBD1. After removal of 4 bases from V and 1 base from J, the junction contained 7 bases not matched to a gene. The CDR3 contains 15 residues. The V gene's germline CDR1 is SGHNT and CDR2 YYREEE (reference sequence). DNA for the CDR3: TGTGCCAGCAGCCCCGACAGGGTTCGGAACACTGAAGCTTTCTTT. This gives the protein CASSPDRVRNTEAFF.

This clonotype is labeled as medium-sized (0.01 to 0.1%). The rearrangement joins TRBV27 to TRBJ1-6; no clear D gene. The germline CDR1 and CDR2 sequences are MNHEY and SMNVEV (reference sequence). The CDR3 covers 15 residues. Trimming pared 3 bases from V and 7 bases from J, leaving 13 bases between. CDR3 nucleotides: TGTGCCAGCAGTTTCCGCGCGTCGGGCAATTCACCCCTCCACTTT. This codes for CASSFRASGNSPLHF.

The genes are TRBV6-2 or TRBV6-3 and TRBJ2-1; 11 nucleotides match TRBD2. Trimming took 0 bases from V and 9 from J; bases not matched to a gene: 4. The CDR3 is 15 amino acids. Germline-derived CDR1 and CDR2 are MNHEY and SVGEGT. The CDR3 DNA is TGTGCCAGCAGTTACTCGCTAGCGGGAGGTTCTGAGCAGTTCTTC. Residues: CASSYSLAGGSEQFF.

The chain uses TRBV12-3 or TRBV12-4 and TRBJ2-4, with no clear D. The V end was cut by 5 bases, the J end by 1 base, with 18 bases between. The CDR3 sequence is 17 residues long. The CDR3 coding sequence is TGTGCCAGCAGTCCCCCCCTCCGGGCCCAGGCCAAAAACATTCAGTACTTC. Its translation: CASSPPLRAQAKNIQYF.

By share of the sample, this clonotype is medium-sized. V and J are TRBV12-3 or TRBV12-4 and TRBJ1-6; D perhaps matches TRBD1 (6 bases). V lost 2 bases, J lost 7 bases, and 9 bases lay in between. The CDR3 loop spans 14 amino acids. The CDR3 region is CASSLRQENSPLHF. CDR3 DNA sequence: TGTGCCAGCAGTTTACGACAGGAGAATTCACCCCTCCACTTT.

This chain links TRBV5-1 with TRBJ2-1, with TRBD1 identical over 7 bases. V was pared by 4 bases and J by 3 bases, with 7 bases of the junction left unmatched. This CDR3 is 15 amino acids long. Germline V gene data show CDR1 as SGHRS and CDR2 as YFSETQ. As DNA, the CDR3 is TGCGCCAGCAGCGATACAGGGGAAGGCTACAATGAGCAGTTCTTC. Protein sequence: CASSDTGEGYNEQFF.

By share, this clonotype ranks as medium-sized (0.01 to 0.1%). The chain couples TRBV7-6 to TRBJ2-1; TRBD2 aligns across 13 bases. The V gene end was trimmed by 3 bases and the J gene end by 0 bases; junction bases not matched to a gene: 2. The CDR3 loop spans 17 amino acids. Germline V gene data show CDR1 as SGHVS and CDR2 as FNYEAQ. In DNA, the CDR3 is TGTGCCAGCAGCTTGGGACTAGCGGGGAGCTCCTACAATGAGCAGTTCTTC. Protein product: CASSLGLAGSSYNEQFF.

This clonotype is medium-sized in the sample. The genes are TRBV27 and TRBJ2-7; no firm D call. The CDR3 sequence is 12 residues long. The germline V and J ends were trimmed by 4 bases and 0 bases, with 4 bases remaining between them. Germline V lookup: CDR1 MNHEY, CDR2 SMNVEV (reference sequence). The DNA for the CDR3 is TGTGCCAGCAGTTACAGCTCCTACGAGCAGTACTTC. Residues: CASSYSSYEQYF.

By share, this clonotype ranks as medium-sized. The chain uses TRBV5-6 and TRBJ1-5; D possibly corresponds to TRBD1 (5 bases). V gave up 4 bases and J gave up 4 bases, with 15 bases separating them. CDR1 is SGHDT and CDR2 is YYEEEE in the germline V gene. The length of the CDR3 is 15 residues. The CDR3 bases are TGTGCCAGCAGCATCGGGGCCGGGGTTAATCAGCCCCAGCATTTT. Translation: CASSIGAGVNQPQHF.

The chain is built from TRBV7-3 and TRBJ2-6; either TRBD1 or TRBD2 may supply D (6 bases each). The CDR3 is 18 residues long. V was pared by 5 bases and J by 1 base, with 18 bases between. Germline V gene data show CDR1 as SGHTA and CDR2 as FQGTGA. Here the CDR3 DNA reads TGTGCCAGCAGCCAAGAGCGGCAGGGGAGGTCTGGGGCCAACGTCCTGACTTTC. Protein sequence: CASSQERQGRSGANVLTF.

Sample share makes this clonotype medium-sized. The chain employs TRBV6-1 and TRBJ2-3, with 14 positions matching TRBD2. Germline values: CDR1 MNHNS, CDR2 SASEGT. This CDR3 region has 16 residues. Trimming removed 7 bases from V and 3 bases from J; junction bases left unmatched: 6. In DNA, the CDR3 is TGTGCCAGCACGGGACTAGCGGGAGAAGGAACAGATACGCAGTATTTT. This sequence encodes CASTGLAGEGTDTQYF.

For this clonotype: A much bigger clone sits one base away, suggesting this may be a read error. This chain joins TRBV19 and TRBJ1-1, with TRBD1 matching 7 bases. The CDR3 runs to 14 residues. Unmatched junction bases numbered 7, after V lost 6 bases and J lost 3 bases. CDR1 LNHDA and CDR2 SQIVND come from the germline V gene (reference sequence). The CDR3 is CASREQGGDTEAFF. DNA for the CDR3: TGTGCCAGTAGGGAGCAGGGGGGGGACACTGAAGCTTTCTTT.

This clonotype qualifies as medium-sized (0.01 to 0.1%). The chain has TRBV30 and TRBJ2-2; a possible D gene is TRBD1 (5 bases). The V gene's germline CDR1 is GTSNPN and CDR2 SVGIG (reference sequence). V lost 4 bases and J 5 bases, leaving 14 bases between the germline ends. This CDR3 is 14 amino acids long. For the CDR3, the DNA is TGTGCCTGGAATATTCAGGGCGGAACCGGGGAGCTGTTTTTT. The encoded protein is CAWNIQGGTGELFF.

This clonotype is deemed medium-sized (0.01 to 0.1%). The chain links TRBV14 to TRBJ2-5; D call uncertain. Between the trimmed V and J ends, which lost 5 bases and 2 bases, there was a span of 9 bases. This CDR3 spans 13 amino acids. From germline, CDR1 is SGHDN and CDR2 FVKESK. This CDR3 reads CASSFSEQETQYF. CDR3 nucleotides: TGTGCCAGCAGCTTCTCGGAACAAGAGACCCAGTACTTC.

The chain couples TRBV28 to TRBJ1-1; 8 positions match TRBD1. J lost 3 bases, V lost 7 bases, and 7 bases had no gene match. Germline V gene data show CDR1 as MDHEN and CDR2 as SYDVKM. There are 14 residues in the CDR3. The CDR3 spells CASTPTGEYTEAFF. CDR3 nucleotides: TGTGCCAGCACCCCGACAGGGGAGTACACTGAAGCTTTCTTT.

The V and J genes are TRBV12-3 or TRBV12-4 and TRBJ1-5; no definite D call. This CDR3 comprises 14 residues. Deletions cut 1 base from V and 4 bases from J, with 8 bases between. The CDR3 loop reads CASSLDYGNQPQHF. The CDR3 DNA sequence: TGTGCCAGCAGTTTAGATTACGGGAATCAGCCCCAGCATTTT.

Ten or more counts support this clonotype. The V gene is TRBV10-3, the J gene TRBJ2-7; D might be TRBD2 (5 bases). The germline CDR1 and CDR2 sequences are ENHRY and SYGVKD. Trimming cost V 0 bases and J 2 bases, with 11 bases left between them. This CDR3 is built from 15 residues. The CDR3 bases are TGTGCCATCAGTGAGTCGACGAGGGCGACCTACGAGCAGTACTTC. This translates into CAISESTRATYEQYF.

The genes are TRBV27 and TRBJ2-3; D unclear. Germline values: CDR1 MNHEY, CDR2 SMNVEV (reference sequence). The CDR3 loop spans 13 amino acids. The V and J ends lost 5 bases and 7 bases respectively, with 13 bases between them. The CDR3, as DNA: TGTGCCAGCAGTAGCACGCAGGAATATACGCAGTATTTT. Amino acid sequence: CASSSTQEYTQYF.